This TCR beta chain was identified in a study of blood T cell repertoires in COVID-19. Sequencing was performed with immunoSEQ multiplex PCR; in TCRdb, only in-frame clones are kept and a portion is missing. The table records about 300,000 clones, about 90% of them present only once. Germline V lookup: CDR1 MDHEN, CDR2 SYDVKM. The CDR3 loop spans 13 amino acids. Trimming took off 7 bases at V and 7 bases at J, with 11 bases between the two ends. This TCR was recovered from a woman in her 30s with COVID-19, enrolled during active disease. The rearrangement uses TRBV28 and TRBJ1-6; tentative D call: TRBD1 (5 bases). Sequencing was carried out using peripheral blood. The CDR3 loop reads CASTPYRNSPLHF. The CDR3 coding sequence is TGTGCCAGCACCCCATACAGGAATTCACCCCTCCACTTT.